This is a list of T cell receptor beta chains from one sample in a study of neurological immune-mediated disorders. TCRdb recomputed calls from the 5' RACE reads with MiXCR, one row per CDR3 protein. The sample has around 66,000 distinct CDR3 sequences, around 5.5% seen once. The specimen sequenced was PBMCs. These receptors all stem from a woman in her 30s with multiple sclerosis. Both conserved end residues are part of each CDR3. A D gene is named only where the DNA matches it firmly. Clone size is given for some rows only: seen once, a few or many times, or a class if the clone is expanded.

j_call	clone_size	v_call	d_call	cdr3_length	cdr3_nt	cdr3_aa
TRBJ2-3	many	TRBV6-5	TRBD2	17	TGTGCCAGCAGTAGCCGGCTCGGGGGGGCTCACACAGATACGCAGTATTTT	CASSSRLGGAHTDTQYF
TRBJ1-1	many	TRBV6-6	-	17	TGTGCCAGCAGTTTTACAGAAACGGTCCGAACGGCCTCTGAAGCTTTCTTT	CASSFTETVRTASEAFF
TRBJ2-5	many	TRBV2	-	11	TGTGCCAGCATGCTTGGAGAGACCCAGTACTTC	CASMLGETQYF
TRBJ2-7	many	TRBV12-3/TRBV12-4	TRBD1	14	TGTGCCAGCAGTTTCTCGACAGGGGGGGACGAGCAGTACTTC	CASSFSTGGDEQYF
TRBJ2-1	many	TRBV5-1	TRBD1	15	TGCGCCAGCAGCTTGCCACAGGGGGAGAACAATGAGCAGTTCTTC	CASSLPQGENNEQFF
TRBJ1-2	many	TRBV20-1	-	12	TGCAGTGCTAGAGAAGACCGGGACTTCGAAACCTTC	CSAREDRDFETF
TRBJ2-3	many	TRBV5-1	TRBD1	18	TGCGCCAGCAGCTTGAAGGGACAGGGAGGGACCAGCACAGATACGCAGTATTTT	CASSLKGQGGTSTDTQYF
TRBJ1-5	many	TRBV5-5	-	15	TGTGCCAGCAGCCCGACAGGTTTTTACAATCAGCCCCAGAATTTT	CASSPTGFYNQPQNF
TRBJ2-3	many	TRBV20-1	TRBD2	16	TGCAGTGCCACGCCTCTTGGCCGGGGGGTCACAGATACGCAGTATTTT	CSATPLGRGVTDTQYF
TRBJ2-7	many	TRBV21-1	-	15	TGTGCCAGCAGCAAAGGAACGGCAGGTTCCTACGAGCAGTACTTC	CASSKGTAGSYEQYF
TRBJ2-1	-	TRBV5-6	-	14	TGTGCCAGCAGCGCAGGGAGCTCCTACAATGAGCAGTTCTTC	CASSAGSSYNEQFF
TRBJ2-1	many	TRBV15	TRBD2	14	TGTGCCACCAGCGGAGCGGGGCTTCGGAATGAGCAGTTCTTC	CATSGAGLRNEQFF
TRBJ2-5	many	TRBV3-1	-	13	TGTGCCAGCAGTGGGGCTGCCAGGGAGACCCAGTACTTC	CASSGAARETQYF
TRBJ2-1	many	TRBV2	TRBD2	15	TGTGCCAGCAGGAATAGCGGGGGGACCTACAATGAGCAGTTCTTC	CASRNSGGTYNEQFF
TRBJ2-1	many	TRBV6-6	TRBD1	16	TGTGCCAGCAGTTCAACTGTCGGGACAGGGTCCAATGAGCAGTTCTTC	CASSSTVGTGSNEQFF
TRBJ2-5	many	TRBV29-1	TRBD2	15	TGCAGCGTTGAAGATGGGGGAGGGTCCCAAGAGACCCAGTACTTC	CSVEDGGGSQETQYF
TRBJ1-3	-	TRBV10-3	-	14	TGTGCCATCACCGGGCAAGGGTCTGGAAACACCATATATTTT	CAITGQGSGNTIYF
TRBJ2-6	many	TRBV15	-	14	TGTGCCACCAGCAGAGAGGCGGAGCCCAACGTCCTGACTTTC	CATSREAEPNVLTF